This T cell receptor beta chain was found in a study of Graves' ophthalmopathy and Graves' hyperthyroidism. TCR beta CDR3 regions were amplified from RNA transcripts. First-round RT-PCR used HTBI primers; second-round multiplex PCR followed. TCRdb independently ran MiXCR on the multiplex PCR reads; one entry per CDR3 protein. Of fewer than 650,000 distinct CDR3 sequences listed, around a fifth were seen once; the top ten hold approximately 6.5%. Comment on this clonotype: Its matching antigen is unknown.

The CDR3 extends over 15 amino acids. V shed 0 bases, J shed 5 bases, and the junction held 5 bases outside the gene matches. CDR1 MNHEY and CDR2 SMNVEV come from the germline V gene (reference sequence). Broader study findings: Sensitivity reached roughly 90% and specificity 75% to 82% for a 13-signature model separating ophthalmopathy from stable hyperthyroidism.

Aged 18 to 65, the patients with hyperthyroidism had under 2 months' duration and were newly diagnosed. Sequencing input: peripheral blood. The clonotype was recovered from a woman between 18 and 29 years old with stable Graves' hyperthyroidism. Some clones in this sample may be carry-over from other donors' samples. V and J are TRBV27 and TRBJ2-5; 8 nucleotides agree with TRBD1. The CDR3: CASSLSTGGRETQYF. The CDR3 bases are TGTGCCAGCAGTTTATCTACAGGGGGTAGGGAGACCCAGTACTTC.